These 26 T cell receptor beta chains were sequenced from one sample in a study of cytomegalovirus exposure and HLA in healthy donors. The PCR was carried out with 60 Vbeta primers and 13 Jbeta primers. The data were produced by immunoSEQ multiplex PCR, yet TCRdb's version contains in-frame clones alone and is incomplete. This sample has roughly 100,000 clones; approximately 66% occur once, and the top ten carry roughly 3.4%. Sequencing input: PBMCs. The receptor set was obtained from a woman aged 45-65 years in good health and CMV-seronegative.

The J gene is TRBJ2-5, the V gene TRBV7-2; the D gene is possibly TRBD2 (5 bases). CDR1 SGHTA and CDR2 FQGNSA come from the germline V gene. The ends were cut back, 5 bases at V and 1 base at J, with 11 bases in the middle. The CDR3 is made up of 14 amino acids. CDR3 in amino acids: CASSPSAAQETQYF. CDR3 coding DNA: TGTGCCAGCAGCCCGTCAGCGGCCCAAGAGACCCAGTACTTC.

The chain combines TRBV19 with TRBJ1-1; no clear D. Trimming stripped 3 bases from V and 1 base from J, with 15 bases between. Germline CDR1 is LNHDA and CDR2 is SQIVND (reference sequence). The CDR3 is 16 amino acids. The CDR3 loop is CASSMSGGPQNTEAFF. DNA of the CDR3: TGTGCCAGTAGTATGTCTGGCGGTCCTCAGAACACTGAAGCTTTCTTT.

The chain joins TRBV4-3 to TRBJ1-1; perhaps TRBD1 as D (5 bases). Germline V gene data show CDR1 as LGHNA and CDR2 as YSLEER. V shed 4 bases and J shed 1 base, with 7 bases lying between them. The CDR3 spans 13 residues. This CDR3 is CASSRGPNTEAFF. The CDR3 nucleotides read TGCGCCAGCAGCCGGGGCCCGAACACTGAAGCTTTCTTT.

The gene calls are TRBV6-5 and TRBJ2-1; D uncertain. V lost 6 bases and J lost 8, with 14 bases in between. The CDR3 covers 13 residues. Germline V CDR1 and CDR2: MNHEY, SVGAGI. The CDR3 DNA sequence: TGTGCCAGCAGCCTTAGAGGCCGACATGAGCAGTTCTTC. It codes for CASSLRGRHEQFF.

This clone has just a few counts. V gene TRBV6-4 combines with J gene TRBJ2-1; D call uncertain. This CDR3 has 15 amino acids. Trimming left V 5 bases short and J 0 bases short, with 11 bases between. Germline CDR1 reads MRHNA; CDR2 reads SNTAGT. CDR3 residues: CASSPTVNSYNEQFF. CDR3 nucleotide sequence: TGTGCCAGCAGTCCGACTGTTAACTCCTACAATGAGCAGTTCTTC.

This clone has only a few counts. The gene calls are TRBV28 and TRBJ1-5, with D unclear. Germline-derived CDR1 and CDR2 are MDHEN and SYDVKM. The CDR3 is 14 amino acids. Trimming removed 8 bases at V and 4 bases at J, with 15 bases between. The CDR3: CASAGIALNQPQHF. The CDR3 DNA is TGTGCCAGCGCGGGAATCGCCCTTAATCAGCCCCAGCATTTT.

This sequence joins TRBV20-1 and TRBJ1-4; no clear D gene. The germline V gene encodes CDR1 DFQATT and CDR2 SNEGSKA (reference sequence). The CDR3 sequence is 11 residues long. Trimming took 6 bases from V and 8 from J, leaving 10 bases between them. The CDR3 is CSATAGEKLFF. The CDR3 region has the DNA TGCAGTGCCACGGCGGGGGAAAAACTGTTTTTT.

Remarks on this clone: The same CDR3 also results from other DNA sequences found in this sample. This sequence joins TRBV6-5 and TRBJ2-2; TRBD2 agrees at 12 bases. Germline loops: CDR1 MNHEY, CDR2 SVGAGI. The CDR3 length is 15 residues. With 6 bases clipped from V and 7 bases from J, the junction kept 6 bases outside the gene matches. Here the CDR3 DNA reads TGTGCCAGCAGCTTCGGACTAGCGGGACTCGGGGAGCTGTTTTTT. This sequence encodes CASSFGLAGLGELFF.

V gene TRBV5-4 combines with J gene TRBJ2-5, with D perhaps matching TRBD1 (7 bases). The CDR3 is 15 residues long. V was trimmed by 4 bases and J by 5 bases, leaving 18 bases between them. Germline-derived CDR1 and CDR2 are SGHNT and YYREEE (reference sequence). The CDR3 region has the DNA TGTGCCAGCAGCGCAGGGGGGTGGTTGAGGGAGACCCAGTACTTC. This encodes CASSAGGWLRETQYF.

The CDR3 here is CASSLAMGTGGSNQPQHF. The CDR3 DNA follows: TGTGCCAGCAGCTTAGCGATGGGGACGGGAGGGAGCAATCAGCCCCAGCATTTT. This chain links TRBV7-8 with TRBJ1-5; a weak D match, TRBD1 (5 bases). V dropped 0 bases and J dropped 1 base, with 16 bases sitting between them. Germline values: CDR1 SGHVS, CDR2 FQNEAQ. The CDR3 has 18 amino acids. The whole variable domain, remainder taken from reference TRBV7-8 and TRBJ1-5, is GAGVSQSPRYKVAKRGQDVALRCDPISGHVSLFWYQQALGQGPEFLTYFQNEAQLDKSGLPSDRFFAERPEGSVSTLKIQRTQQEDSAVYLCASSLAMGTGGSNQPQHFGDGTRLSIL.

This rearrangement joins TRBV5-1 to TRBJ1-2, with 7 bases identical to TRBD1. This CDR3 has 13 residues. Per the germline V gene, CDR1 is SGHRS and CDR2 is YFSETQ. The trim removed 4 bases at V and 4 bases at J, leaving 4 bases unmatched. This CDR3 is CASSGQEGYGYTF. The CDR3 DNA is TGCGCCAGCAGCGGACAGGAGGGCTATGGCTACACCTTC.

CDR3 region: CASSQDGDQPQHF. The CDR3 coding sequence is TGTGCCAGCAGCCAAGATGGAGATCAGCCCCAGCATTTT. The chain has TRBV4-2 and TRBJ1-5, with unresolved D. Germline CDR1 is LGHNA and CDR2 is YNFKEQ. Trimming shortened V by 0 bases and J by 5 bases, and 5 bases separated the two germline ends. The CDR3 runs 13 residues.

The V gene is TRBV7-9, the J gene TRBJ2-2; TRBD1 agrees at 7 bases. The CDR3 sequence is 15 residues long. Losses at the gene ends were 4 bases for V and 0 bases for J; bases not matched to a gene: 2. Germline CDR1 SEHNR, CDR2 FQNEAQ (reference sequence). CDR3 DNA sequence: TGTGCCAGCAGCTGGGACAGTACGAACACCGGGGAGCTGTTTTTT. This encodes CASSWDSTNTGELFF.

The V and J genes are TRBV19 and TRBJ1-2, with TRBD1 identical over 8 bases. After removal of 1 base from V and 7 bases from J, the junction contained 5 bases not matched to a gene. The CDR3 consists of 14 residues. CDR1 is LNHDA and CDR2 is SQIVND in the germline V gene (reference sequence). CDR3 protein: CASSIGGRGLGYTF. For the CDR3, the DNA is TGTGCCAGTAGTATAGGGGGCAGGGGGCTTGGCTACACCTTC.

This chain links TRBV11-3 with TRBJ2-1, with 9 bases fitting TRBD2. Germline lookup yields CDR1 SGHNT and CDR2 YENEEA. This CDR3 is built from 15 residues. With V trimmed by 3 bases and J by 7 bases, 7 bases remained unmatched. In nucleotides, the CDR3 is TGTGCCAGCAGCTTGGTAGCGGGAGATCAGAATGAGCAGTTCTTC. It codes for CASSLVAGDQNEQFF. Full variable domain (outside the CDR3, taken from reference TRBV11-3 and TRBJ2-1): EAGVVQSPRYKIIEKKQPVAFWCNPISGHNTLYWYLQNLGQGPELLIRYENEEAVDDSQLPKDRFSAERLKGVDSTLKIQPAELGDSAVYLCASSLVAGDQNEQFFGPGTRLTVL.

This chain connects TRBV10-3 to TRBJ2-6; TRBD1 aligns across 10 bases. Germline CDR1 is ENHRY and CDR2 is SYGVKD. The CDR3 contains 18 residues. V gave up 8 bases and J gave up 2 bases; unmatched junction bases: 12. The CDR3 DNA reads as TGTGCCATCGGGACAGGGGACGGGTTGGGAACTGGGGCCAACGTCCTGACTTTC. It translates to CAIGTGDGLGTGANVLTF.

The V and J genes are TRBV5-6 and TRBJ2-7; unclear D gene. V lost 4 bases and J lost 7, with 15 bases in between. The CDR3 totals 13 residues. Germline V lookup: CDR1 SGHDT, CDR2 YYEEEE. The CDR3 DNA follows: TGTGCCAGCAGCCTCCTAGAGTCTTGGGAGCAGTACTTC. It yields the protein CASSLLESWEQYF.

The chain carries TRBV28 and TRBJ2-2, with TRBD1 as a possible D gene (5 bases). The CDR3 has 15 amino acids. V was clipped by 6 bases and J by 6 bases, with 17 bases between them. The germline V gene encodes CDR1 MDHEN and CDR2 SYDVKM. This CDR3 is CASSLPRGHPGELFF. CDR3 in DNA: TGTGCCAGCAGCTTACCTAGGGGTCACCCCGGGGAGCTGTTTTTT.

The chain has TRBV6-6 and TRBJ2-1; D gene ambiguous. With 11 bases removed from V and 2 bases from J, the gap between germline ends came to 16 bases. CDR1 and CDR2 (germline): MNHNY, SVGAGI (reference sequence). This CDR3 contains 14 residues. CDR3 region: CACNGPPTYNEQFF. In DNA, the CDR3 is TGTGCCTGCAATGGGCCGCCTACCTACAATGAGCAGTTCTTC.

This CDR3 is CASAVVRGTEAFF. In nucleotides, the CDR3 is TGTGCCAGCGCAGTGGTCAGGGGCACTGAAGCTTTCTTT. The V call is TRBV11-3, the J call TRBJ1-1, with a weak D call TRBD1 (6 bases). The CDR3 covers 13 residues. Germline values: CDR1 SGHNT, CDR2 YENEEA. V was cut by 8 bases and J by 4 bases, with 14 bases left in between.

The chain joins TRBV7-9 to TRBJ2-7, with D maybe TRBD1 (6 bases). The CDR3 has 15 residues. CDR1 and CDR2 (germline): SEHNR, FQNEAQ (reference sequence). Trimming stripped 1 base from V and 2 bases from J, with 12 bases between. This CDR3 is CASSLVEGHTYEQYF. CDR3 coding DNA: TGTGCCAGCAGCTTAGTCGAGGGACACACCTACGAGCAGTACTTC.

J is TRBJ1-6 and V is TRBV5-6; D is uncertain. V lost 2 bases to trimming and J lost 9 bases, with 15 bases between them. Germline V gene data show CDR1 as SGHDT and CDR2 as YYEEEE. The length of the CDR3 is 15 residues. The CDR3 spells CASSFIGRSTSPLHF. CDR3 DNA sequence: TGTGCCAGCAGCTTTATTGGAAGGAGTACTTCACCCCTCCACTTT.

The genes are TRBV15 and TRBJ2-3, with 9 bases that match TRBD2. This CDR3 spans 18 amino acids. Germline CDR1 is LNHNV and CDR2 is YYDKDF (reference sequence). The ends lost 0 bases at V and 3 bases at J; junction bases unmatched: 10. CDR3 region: CATSRDGGRAGGTDTQYF. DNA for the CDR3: TGTGCCACCAGCAGAGATGGCGGGAGGGCCGGGGGAACAGATACGCAGTATTTT.

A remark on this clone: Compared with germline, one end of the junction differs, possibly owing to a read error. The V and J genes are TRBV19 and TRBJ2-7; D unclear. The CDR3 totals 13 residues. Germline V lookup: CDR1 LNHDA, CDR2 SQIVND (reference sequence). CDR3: CASSVDTAYEQYF. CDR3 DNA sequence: TGTGCCAGTAGTGTAGACACAGCCTACGAGCAGTACTTC.

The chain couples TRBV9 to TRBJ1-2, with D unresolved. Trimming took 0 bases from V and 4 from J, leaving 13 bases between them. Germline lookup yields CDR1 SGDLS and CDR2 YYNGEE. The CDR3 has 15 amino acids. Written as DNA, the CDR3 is TGTGCCAGCAGCGTAGCACTATACGGTCCCTATGGCTACACCTTC. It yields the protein CASSVALYGPYGYTF.

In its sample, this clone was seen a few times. CDR3 in DNA: TGTGCCAGCAGTCCTAGGCGACGGCAAGAGACCCAGTACTTC. Protein: CASSPRRRQETQYF. The genes are TRBV28 and TRBJ2-5; D gene ambiguous. Germline V CDR1 and CDR2: MDHEN, SYDVKM. This CDR3 is 14 amino acids long. Trimming left V 5 bases short and J 2 bases short, with 12 bases between.